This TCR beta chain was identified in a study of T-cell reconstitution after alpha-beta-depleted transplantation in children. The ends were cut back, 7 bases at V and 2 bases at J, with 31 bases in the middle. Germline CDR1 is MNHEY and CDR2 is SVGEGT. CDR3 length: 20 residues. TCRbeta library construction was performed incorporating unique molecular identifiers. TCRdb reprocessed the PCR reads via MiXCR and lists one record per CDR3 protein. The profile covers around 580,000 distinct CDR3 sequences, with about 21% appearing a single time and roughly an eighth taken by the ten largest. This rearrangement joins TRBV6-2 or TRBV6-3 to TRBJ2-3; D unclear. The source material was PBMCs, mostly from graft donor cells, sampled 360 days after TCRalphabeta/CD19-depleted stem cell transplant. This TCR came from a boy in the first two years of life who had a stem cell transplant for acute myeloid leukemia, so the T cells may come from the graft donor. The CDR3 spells CASISYRSFHPTHLTDTQYF. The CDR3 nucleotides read TGTGCCAGCATCTCTTATAGGAGTTTCCATCCAACTCATCTCACAGATACGCAGTATTTT.